The clone carrying this T cell receptor beta chain was recorded many times. No treatment of any kind had been given to any patient before thyroid surgery. Trimming pared 6 bases from V and 0 bases from J, leaving 12 bases between. Looked up from germline, CDR1 is SEHNR and CDR2 is FQNEAQ (reference sequence). The CDR3 runs to 15 residues. TCRdb re-processed the PCR reads through MiXCR. The sample contains around 19,000 clones, roughly a sixth of which appear only once. This sample stems from a study of metastatic and nonmetastatic thyroid tumors. The rearrangement links TRBV7-9 to TRBJ1-3; TRBD1 might be the D (5 bases). The sequenced sample consisted of blood. The TCR comes from a female donor with papillary thyroid cancer or a benign thyroid nodule (not recorded which). Some clones in this sample may be carry-over from other donors' samples. This CDR3 is CASSDGGSSGNTIYF. As DNA, the CDR3 is TGTGCCAGCAGTGATGGGGGGAGCTCTGGAAACACCATATATTTT.